The following is a T cell receptor (beta chain) sequence with its context. Its cognate antigen is unknown. This sample was taken from a study of identical twins. TCRdb re-analysed the 5' RACE reads in MiXCR, keeping a single row per CDR3 protein. The profile shows about 520,000 distinct CDR3 sequences, roughly a fifth of them singletons. From germline, CDR1 is SGHTA and CDR2 FQGNSA. The CDR3 is 16 amino acids. V lost 5 bases to trimming and J lost 9 bases; unmatched junction nucleotides: 12. Study-level results: Models underestimated out-of-frame TCR alpha sharing in monozygotic twins.

This same sample was also taken into another study, of T cells expressing NK-cell markers.

The sequencing sample was made of CD4+ T cells sorted from blood. This chain uses TRBV7-2 with TRBJ2-1; TRBD1 matches at 11 bases. The TCR comes from a woman aged 18-29 years in good health. CDR3: CASSRPPGQGGSEQFF. The CDR3 DNA reads TGTGCCAGCAGCCGGCCTCCGGGACAGGGGGGGAGTGAGCAGTTCTTC.